The 30 T cell receptor beta chains in this list originate from one sample, sequenced in a study of blood T cell repertoires in COVID-19. The table came from immunoSEQ multiplex PCR; TCRdb's copy has only in-frame clones and leaves some out. The sample carries about 190,000 clones, 90% recorded once. Sequencing was performed on peripheral blood. The receptors stem from a man aged 45-60 years with acute or convalescent COVID-19.

The CDR3 DNA follows: TGTGCCAGCCACACAATAACTAGTTCTCTGTATTTT. As protein: CASHTITSSLYF. The chain recombines TRBV5-6 with TRBJ2-3; D might be TRBD2 (5 bases). Germline CDR1 reads SGHDT; CDR2 reads YYEEEE. The CDR3 runs to 12 residues. The germline V and J ends were trimmed by 7 bases and 14 bases, with 20 bases remaining between them.

The rearrangement links TRBV18 to TRBJ2-3; TRBD2 matches 7 bases. This CDR3 is 12 amino acids long. Germline CDR1 and CDR2: KGHSH and LQKENI. V lost 0 bases and J lost 10; bases outside the gene matches: 1. The CDR3 spells CASSPPGGAQYF. In nucleotides, the CDR3 is TGTGCCAGCTCACCACCGGGGGGGGCGCAGTATTTT. The complete variable domain, with remaining parts taken from reference TRBV18 and TRBJ2-3, reads NAGVMQNPRHLVRRRGQEARLRCSPMKGHSHVYWYRQLPEEGLKFMVYLQKENIIDESGMPKERFSAEFPKEGPSILRIQQVVRGDSAAYFCASSPPGGAQYFGPGTRLTVL.

This chain joins TRBV11-2 and TRBJ2-3; TRBD2 matches 10 bases. CDR3 length equals 16 residues. Trimming removed 5 bases from V and 1 base from J; junction bases left unmatched: 6. Germline V CDR1 and CDR2: SGHAT, FQNNGV. CDR3 coding DNA: TGTGCCAGCAGCCAATGGACTAGCGGTCGCACAGATACGCAGTATTTT. Its translation: CASSQWTSGRTDTQYF. The full variable domain, rest sourced from reference TRBV11-2 and TRBJ2-3, is EAGVAQSPRYKIIEKRQSVAFWCNPISGHATLYWYQQILGQGPKLLIQFQNNGVVDDSQLPKDRFSAERLKGVDSTLKIQPAKLEDSAVYLCASSQWTSGRTDTQYFGPGTRLTVL.

J is TRBJ1-2 and V is TRBV9, with D perhaps matching TRBD1 (5 bases). Trimming shortened V by 0 bases and J by 6 bases, and 21 bases separated the two germline ends. The CDR3 runs to 17 residues. CDR1 is SGDLS and CDR2 is YYNGEE in the germline V gene. The CDR3 region is CASSVAGSHSQGNGYTF. The CDR3 bases are TGTGCCAGCAGCGTAGCAGGGTCCCATTCCCAGGGCAATGGCTACACCTTC.

The rearrangement joins TRBV14 to TRBJ1-1; TRBD1 agrees at 9 bases. Trimming removed 5 bases from V and 5 bases from J; junction bases left unmatched: 9. Looked up from germline, CDR1 is SGHDN and CDR2 is FVKESK. CDR3 length: 15 amino acids. The DNA for the CDR3 is TGTGCCAGCAGCGCCGGGAGACAGGGGGGTACTGAAGCTTTCTTT. It translates to CASSAGRQGGTEAFF. Full variable domain (outside the CDR3, taken from reference TRBV14 and TRBJ1-1): EAGVTQFPSHSVIEKGQTVTLRCDPISGHDNLYWYRRVMGKEIKFLLHFVKESKQDESGMPNNRFLAERTGGTYSTLKVQPAELEDSGVYFCASSAGRQGGTEAFFGQGTRLTVV.

This clone was detected once. The CDR3 region is CASSPRGGTGGSGYTF. The CDR3 DNA reads as TGTGCCAGCAGCCCCCGAGGGGGGACAGGGGGCTCTGGCTACACCTTC. This chain connects TRBV5-5 to TRBJ1-2; 12 positions agree with TRBD1. Looked up from germline, CDR1 is SGHKS and CDR2 is YYEKEE (reference sequence). The CDR3 length is 16 residues. V was clipped by 4 bases and J by 7 bases; unmatched bases: 11.

The V gene is TRBV2, the J gene TRBJ2-1, with TRBD1 identical over 9 bases. The length of the CDR3 is 18 residues. V lost 3 bases, J lost 4 bases, and 13 bases stayed unmatched. Germline lookup yields CDR1 SNHLY and CDR2 FYNNEI. The CDR3 sequence is CASSDLARTGTGYNEQFF. CDR3 DNA sequence: TGTGCCAGCAGTGATTTGGCCCGAACCGGGACAGGGTACAATGAGCAGTTCTTC.

This clone was found once. The V call is TRBV7-9, the J call TRBJ2-3, with D perhaps TRBD2 (5 bases). The CDR3 loop spans 15 amino acids. From germline, CDR1 is SEHNR and CDR2 FQNEAQ (reference sequence). V shed 1 base and J shed 3 bases, with 11 bases lying between them. CDR3 bases: TGTGCCAGCAGCTTAGAACTAGTCGGAACAGATACGCAGTATTTT. Its protein product is CASSLELVGTDTQYF.

This clone was observed a handful of times. This chain joins TRBV6-6 and TRBJ1-1, with TRBD1 matching 9 bases. Germline CDR1 reads MNHNY; CDR2 reads SVGAGI (reference sequence). This CDR3 spans 14 amino acids. V trimming: 0 bases; J trimming: 11 bases; junction bases outside the gene matches: 7. The CDR3 spells CASSYSLQGADAFF. The CDR3 region has the DNA TGTGCCAGCAGTTACTCTTTACAGGGGGCGGACGCTTTCTTT.

The chain carries TRBV5-4 and TRBJ2-6; 9 nucleotides agree with TRBD1. This CDR3 has 16 amino acids. Trimming took 5 bases from V and 0 from J; bases not matched to a gene: 3. Germline V gives CDR1 SGHNT, CDR2 YYREEE (reference sequence). The CDR3 DNA sequence: TGTGCCAGCAGACGGGACAGGGCCTCTGGGGCCAACGTCCTGACTTTC. As protein: CASRRDRASGANVLTF.

Here the CDR3 reads CASSQDRGVNYGYTF. The CDR3 nucleotides are TGCGCCAGCAGCCAAGACAGAGGAGTTAACTATGGCTACACCTTC. V and J are TRBV4-1 and TRBJ1-2; unclear D gene. From germline, CDR1 is MGHRA and CDR2 YSYEKL. This CDR3 has 15 residues. V lost 0 bases, J lost 1 base, and 9 bases lay in between.

The chain uses TRBV27 and TRBJ1-6; D is unclear. The germline V and J ends were trimmed by 2 bases and 5 bases, with 13 bases remaining between them. The CDR3 has 16 residues. Germline loops: CDR1 MNHEY, CDR2 SMNVEV (reference sequence). This CDR3 is CASSLAPQAHNSPLHF. The CDR3 DNA sequence: TGTGCCAGCAGTTTAGCCCCTCAAGCACATAATTCACCCCTCCACTTT.

This sequence joins TRBV4-1 and TRBJ2-3; 8 bases fit TRBD2. V lost 4 bases, J lost 2 bases, and 5 bases stayed unmatched. The CDR3 is 15 residues long. Germline values: CDR1 MGHRA, CDR2 YSYEKL. In nucleotides, the CDR3 is TGCGCCAGCAGCCTTCTAGCGGGCACCACAGATACGCAGTATTTT. This sequence encodes CASSLLAGTTDTQYF.

This chain joins TRBV28 and TRBJ1-1, with 7 bases fitting TRBD1. The CDR3 is made up of 15 amino acids. V was clipped by 4 bases and J by 1 base; unmatched bases: 6. Per germline, CDR1 MDHEN and CDR2 SYDVKM. The CDR3 nucleotides are TGTGCCAGCAGTTGGAGCTGGACAGGGAACACTGAAGCTTTCTTT. This gives the protein CASSWSWTGNTEAFF.

This clone has a single count. This chain joins TRBV5-1 and TRBJ1-5; the D is unclear. CDR3 size: 13 residues. V lost 0 bases, J lost 6 bases, and 7 bases lay in between. Germline V CDR1 and CDR2: SGHRS, YFSETQ. CDR3 bases: TGCGCCAGCAGCTTGGTGGCTGGTCAGCCCCAGCATTTT. Translating gives CASSLVAGQPQHF.

This clone was counted a single time. The chain links TRBV20-1 to TRBJ1-2; no clear D. The CDR3 consists of 11 residues. Germline values: CDR1 DFQATT, CDR2 SNEGSKA (reference sequence). V dropped 0 bases and J dropped 11 bases, with 10 bases sitting between them. The CDR3 DNA sequence: TGCAGTGCTAGAGATTATCATAGATACACCTTC. Protein product: CSARDYHRYTF.

This clone was detected once. CDR3 DNA sequence: TGTGCCAGCTCACCCGACCCGACAGGGGTTCTTGCCTACGAGCAGTACGTC. Translation: CASSPDPTGVLAYEQYV. J is TRBJ2-7 and V is TRBV18; 8 bases map to TRBD1. With V trimmed by 3 bases and J by 2 bases, 12 bases remained unmatched. The CDR3 has 17 residues. CDR1 is KGHSH, CDR2 LQKENI, per germline.

As concerns this clone: The sample has other DNA sequences that encode this CDR3 too. The chain recombines TRBV29-1 with TRBJ1-1, with 10 bases that match TRBD1. Trimming removed 3 bases from V and 4 bases from J; junction bases left unmatched: 2. Germline V gene lookup returns CDR1 SQVTM and CDR2 ANQGSEA. The CDR3 is 13 amino acids. CDR3 residues: CSVERTGGTEAFF. CDR3 DNA: TGCAGCGTTGAGAGGACAGGGGGCACTGAAGCTTTCTTT.

The J gene is TRBJ1-5, the V gene TRBV18; maybe TRBD1 (5 bases). The V end was cut by 6 bases, the J end by 0 bases, with 12 bases between. The CDR3 has 15 amino acids. Germline assignment: CDR1 KGHSH and CDR2 LQKENI. CDR3 coding DNA: TGTGCCAGCTCTAACCAGGGTCATAGCAATCAGCCCCAGCATTTT. Its translation: CASSNQGHSNQPQHF.

V usage is TRBV19 and J usage is TRBJ2-2; weak D call: TRBD2 (6 bases). The CDR3 has 15 amino acids. Germline CDR1 and CDR2: LNHDA and SQIVND (reference sequence). V was trimmed by 5 bases and J by 0 bases, leaving 10 bases between them. CDR3 coding DNA: TGTGCCAGTAGTTTTCGGACTACGAACACCGGGGAGCTGTTTTTT. Translation: CASSFRTTNTGELFF. Using reference TRBV19 and TRBJ2-2 for the parts outside the CDR3, the full variable domain is DGGITQSPKYLFRKEGQNVTLSCEQNLNHDAMYWYRQDPGQGLRLIYYSQIVNDFQKGDIAEGYSVSREKKESFPLTVTSAQKNPTAFYLCASSFRTTNTGELFFGEGSRLTVL.

The genes are TRBV7-2 and TRBJ2-5; D is perhaps TRBD1 (6 bases). Germline V gene sequence: CDR1 SGHTA, CDR2 FQGNSA. Trimming cost V 4 bases and J 5 bases, with 14 bases left between them. The CDR3 sequence is 14 residues long. CDR3 sequence (DNA): TGTGCCAGCAGCTCCCAGGGGTTTGCGGAGACCCAGTACTTC. This encodes CASSSQGFAETQYF.

The V and J genes are TRBV24-1 and TRBJ2-5; D is perhaps TRBD1 (6 bases). Germline CDR1 reads KGHDR; CDR2 reads SFDVKD. The CDR3 covers 12 residues. In DNA, the CDR3 is TGTGCTAAAAGGACAGCAAAAGAGACCCAGTACTTC. It codes for CAKRTAKETQYF.

This clone was counted once. CDR3 DNA sequence: TGTGCCAGTAGTGTCCAACAGGGCACCGGGGAGCTGTTTTTT. Its protein product is CASSVQQGTGELFF. The chain combines TRBV19 with TRBJ2-2, with a weak D call TRBD1 (6 bases). This CDR3 contains 14 residues. Trimming pared 5 bases from V and 4 bases from J, leaving 11 bases between. Germline V gives CDR1 LNHDA, CDR2 SQIVND (reference sequence).

This clone has only one observation. The chain is built from TRBV10-3 and TRBJ2-2; 8 nucleotides agree with TRBD1. The V and J ends lost 3 bases and 3 bases, in that order; junction bases with no gene match: 3. The germline V gene encodes CDR1 ENHRY and CDR2 SYGVKD. The CDR3 extends over 15 amino acids. The CDR3 coding sequence is TGTGCCATCAGTGAAACAGGGGGATACACCGGGGAGCTGTTTTTT. It codes for CAISETGGYTGELFF.

The chain is built from TRBV9 and TRBJ2-3, with D maybe TRBD2 (7 bases). V lost 5 bases and J 2 bases, leaving 9 bases between the germline ends. CDR3 length equals 13 residues. Per germline, CDR1 SGDLS and CDR2 YYNGEE. CDR3 residues: CASRGGATDTQYF. The CDR3 region has the DNA TGTGCCAGCAGGGGGGGGGCCACAGATACGCAGTATTTT.

The chain combines TRBV6-2 or TRBV6-3 with TRBJ2-3, with D unresolved. Per germline, CDR1 MNHEY and CDR2 SVGEGT. V lost 6 bases, J lost 2 bases, and 9 bases lay in between. This CDR3 has 13 amino acids. This chain's CDR3 is CASSYRLTDTQYF. The CDR3 region has the DNA TGTGCCAGCAGCTATCGACTCACAGATACGCAGTATTTT.

This clone was detected only once. The rearrangement uses TRBV15 and TRBJ2-2; weak D call: TRBD2 (6 bases). V was clipped by 0 bases and J by 1 base, with 9 bases between them. Germline V gene sequence: CDR1 LNHNV, CDR2 YYDKDF (reference sequence). CDR3 length: 16 residues. This chain's CDR3 is CATSREVAVNTGELFF. CDR3 bases: TGTGCCACCAGCAGAGAGGTAGCGGTGAACACCGGGGAGCTGTTTTTT.

CDR3 region: CASSPGQLEKLFF. The CDR3 DNA sequence: TGCGCCAGCAGTCCGGGACAGCTTGAAAAACTGTTTTTT. The chain employs TRBV10-1 and TRBJ1-4, with 7 positions matching TRBD1. The CDR3 contains 13 residues. With V trimmed by 5 bases and J by 7 bases, 4 bases remained unmatched. CDR1 WNHNN and CDR2 SYGVQD come from the germline V gene (reference sequence).

The chain joins TRBV7-3 to TRBJ2-5; 9 bases fit TRBD1. The length of the CDR3 is 13 residues. V shed 4 bases and J 5 bases; nucleotides not matched to a gene: 2. The V gene's germline CDR1 is SGHTA and CDR2 FQGTGA. The CDR3 loop reads CASSSGQGETQYF. Here the CDR3 DNA reads TGTGCCAGCAGCTCCGGACAGGGGGAGACCCAGTACTTC.

This clone has just a few counts. V gene TRBV30 combines with J gene TRBJ2-7; no definite D call. Trimming took off 0 bases at V and 4 bases at J, with 13 bases between the two ends. Germline V gene data show CDR1 as GTSNPN and CDR2 as SVGIG (reference sequence). The CDR3 spans 14 residues. The CDR3, as DNA: TGTGCCTGGAGTGTTTTCCTGGCAGGATACGAGCAGTACTTC. It translates to CAWSVFLAGYEQYF.